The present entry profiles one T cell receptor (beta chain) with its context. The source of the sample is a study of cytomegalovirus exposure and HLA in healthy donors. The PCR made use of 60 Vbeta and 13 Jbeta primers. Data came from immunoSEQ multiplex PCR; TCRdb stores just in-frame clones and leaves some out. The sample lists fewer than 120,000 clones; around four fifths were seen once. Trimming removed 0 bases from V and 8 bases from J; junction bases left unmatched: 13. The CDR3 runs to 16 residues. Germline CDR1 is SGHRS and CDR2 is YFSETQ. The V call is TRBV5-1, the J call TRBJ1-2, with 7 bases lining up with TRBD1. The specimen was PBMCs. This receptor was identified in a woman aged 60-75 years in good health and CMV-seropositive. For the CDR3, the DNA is TGCGCCAGCAGCTTGGGGGGGGACAGTTTTGCGTACGGCTACACCTTC. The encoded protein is CASSLGGDSFAYGYTF.